These 24 T cell receptor beta chains were sequenced from one sample in a study of blood T cell repertoires in COVID-19. Profiled with immunoSEQ multiplex PCR; TCRdb holds only in-frame clones, not every one. The sample yields approximately 280,000 clones, almost 85% seen once. The sample taken for sequencing was peripheral blood. These receptors were collected from a man aged 50 to 59 with active or convalescent COVID-19.

The rearrangement joins TRBV10-3 to TRBJ2-1, with D maybe TRBD2 (6 bases). V lost 2 bases to trimming and J lost 0 bases, with 11 bases between them. The CDR3 length is 16 residues. The germline gives CDR1 ENHRY, CDR2 SYGVKD. CDR3 nucleotides: TGTGCCATCAGTGAGGATGGTAGCGGCTCCTACAATGAGCAGTTCTTC. Its translation: CAISEDGSGSYNEQFF.

The genes are TRBV24-1 and TRBJ1-5; no definite D call. Germline V gene data show CDR1 as KGHDR and CDR2 as SFDVKD. This CDR3 comprises 12 residues. Trimming cost V 3 bases and J 6 bases, with 5 bases left between them. As DNA, the CDR3 is TGTGCCACCAGTGATCGGGGTCAGCCCCAGCATTTT. This gives the protein CATSDRGQPQHF.

V usage is TRBV5-4 and J usage is TRBJ1-6; 7 positions agree with TRBD1. With 0 bases clipped from V and 8 bases from J, the junction kept 2 bases outside the gene matches. The CDR3 consists of 14 residues. Germline lookup yields CDR1 SGHNT and CDR2 YYREEE (reference sequence). The CDR3 spells CASSLAGGDSPLHF. The CDR3, as DNA: TGTGCCAGCAGCTTGGCAGGGGGTGATTCACCCCTCCACTTT.

In DNA, the CDR3 is TGTGCCAGCAGTTTAGCCGGAAAAATGACAGGGGGCGGCTACACCTTC. It is translated as CASSLAGKMTGGGYTF. The chain combines TRBV28 with TRBJ1-2, with 10 bases aligning to TRBD1. Germline-derived CDR1 and CDR2 are MDHEN and SYDVKM. The V gene end was trimmed by 2 bases and the J gene end by 8 bases; junction bases not matched to a gene: 11. The CDR3 length is 16 residues.

The chain has TRBV27 and TRBJ1-5, with TRBD1 as a possible D gene (6 bases). Germline loops: CDR1 MNHEY, CDR2 SMNVEV (reference sequence). V was pared by 0 bases and J by 2 bases, with 8 bases between. There are 15 residues in the CDR3. The chain's CDR3 is CASSLSPGGNQPQHF. In nucleotides, the CDR3 is TGTGCCAGCAGTTTATCGCCAGGGGGCAATCAGCCCCAGCATTTT.

DNA for the CDR3: TGTGCCTGGAGCATTACACACAATGAGCAGTTCTTC. This codes for CAWSITHNEQFF. This chain connects TRBV30 to TRBJ2-1; unclear D gene. This CDR3 is built from 12 residues. Germline values: CDR1 GTSNPN, CDR2 SVGIG (reference sequence). Trimming stripped 3 bases from V and 5 bases from J, with 8 bases between.

This chain links TRBV18 with TRBJ2-7, with a tentative D call TRBD2 (6 bases). Germline V gene sequence: CDR1 KGHSH, CDR2 LQKENI. The length of the CDR3 is 14 residues. V gave up 3 bases and J gave up 7 bases, with 16 bases separating them. CDR3 in DNA: TGTGCCAGCTCACCCGGGTCGGGGGACGTGGAGCAGTACTTC. The encoded protein is CASSPGSGDVEQYF. Full variable domain (missing parts from reference TRBV18 and TRBJ2-7): NAGVMQNPRHLVRRRGQEARLRCSPMKGHSHVYWYRQLPEEGLKFMVYLQKENIIDESGMPKERFSAEFPKEGPSILRIQQVVRGDSAAYFCASSPGSGDVEQYFGPGTRLTVT.

The sample holds one count of this clone. The V call is TRBV5-6, the J call TRBJ1-2, with TRBD1 as a possible D gene (5 bases). V was trimmed by 4 bases and J by 0 bases, leaving 16 bases between them. Germline CDR1 reads SGHDT; CDR2 reads YYEEEE. The CDR3 is 16 amino acids. This CDR3 reads CASSSRGTAANYGYTF. The CDR3 DNA reads as TGTGCCAGCAGCAGCCGGGGGACGGCAGCTAACTATGGCTACACCTTC. Based on the CDR3 plus reference TRBV5-6 and TRBJ1-2, the full variable domain is DAGVTQSPTHLIKTRGQQVTLRCSPKSGHDTVSWYQQALGQGPQFIFQYYEEEERQRGNFPDRFSGHQFPNYSSELNVNALLLGDSALYLCASSSRGTAANYGYTFGSGTRLTVV.

The chain uses TRBV19 and TRBJ2-1; 10 bases line up with TRBD2. There are 15 residues in the CDR3. The junction had 5 bases not matched to a gene; V was cut back by 3 bases and J by 6 bases. Per germline, CDR1 LNHDA and CDR2 SQIVND (reference sequence). CDR3 residues: CASSISRTSGNEQFF. The CDR3 DNA is TGTGCCAGTAGTATTTCCCGGACTAGCGGCAATGAGCAGTTCTTC.

The chain carries TRBV30 and TRBJ2-3; 7 positions agree with TRBD2. Germline V CDR1 and CDR2: GTSNPN, SVGIG (reference sequence). The CDR3 covers 14 residues. The ends lost 3 bases at V and 0 bases at J; junction bases unmatched: 3. The CDR3 region is CAWRKAGSTDTQYF. The CDR3 DNA reads as TGTGCCTGGAGAAAAGCGGGGAGCACAGATACGCAGTATTTT.

The chain uses TRBV18 and TRBJ1-2; no firm D call. CDR1 KGHSH and CDR2 LQKENI come from the germline V gene. The CDR3 is 14 amino acids. The V end lost 2 bases, the J end lost 8 bases, and 15 bases lay between the germline ends. The CDR3 protein is CASSPFSDEAGYTF. Here the CDR3 DNA reads TGTGCCAGCTCACCATTTTCAGATGAGGCCGGCTACACCTTC.

This chain uses TRBV18 with TRBJ2-5; the D gene is possibly TRBD2 (7 bases). The germline CDR1 and CDR2 sequences are KGHSH and LQKENI. The CDR3 is 16 amino acids. The V end was cut by 0 bases, the J end by 4 bases, with 15 bases between. CDR3 bases: TGTGCCAGCTCACCACCGGGCGGGGGCGTCGGAGAGACCCAGTACTTC. Protein: CASSPPGGGVGETQYF.

The chain employs TRBV21-1 and TRBJ2-4; the table gives TRBD1 as D, unverified against the DNA. TRBV21-1 is a pseudogene segment. The CDR3 contains 14 residues. The CDR3 DNA reads as TGTCCGGACCGGGACAAGCACGCCAAAAACATTCAGTACTTC. It encodes CPDRDKHAKNIQYF.

The chain carries TRBV5-1 and TRBJ2-7; TRBD1 matches at 8 bases. The CDR3 is 14 residues long. Germline V gene data show CDR1 as SGHRS and CDR2 as YFSETQ. J lost 5 bases, V lost 0 bases, and 4 bases had no gene match. DNA for the CDR3: TGCGCCAGCAGCTTGGGGACAGGGAACAACGAGCAGTACTTC. It yields the protein CASSLGTGNNEQYF.

In this sample, this clone turned up many times. The genes are TRBV19 and TRBJ2-7; D is ambiguous. CDR3 length equals 13 residues. Germline loops: CDR1 LNHDA, CDR2 SQIVND (reference sequence). The V gene lost 5 bases and the J gene lost 2 bases, with 10 bases spanning the gap. CDR3 in amino acids: CASSVGSAYEQYF. In DNA form, the CDR3 reads TGTGCCAGTAGTGTCGGGTCGGCCTACGAGCAGTACTTC.

The chain uses TRBV5-4 and TRBJ2-1; no clear D gene. Looked up from germline, CDR1 is SGHNT and CDR2 is YYREEE (reference sequence). V dropped 2 bases and J dropped 3 bases, with 9 bases sitting between them. The CDR3 sequence is 14 residues long. The CDR3 DNA reads as TGTGCCAGCAGCTTCGAGAGTTTCTACAATGAGCAGTTCTTC. The encoded protein is CASSFESFYNEQFF.

This rearrangement joins TRBV5-6 to TRBJ2-7, with D hard to call. Trimming pared 1 base from V and 5 bases from J, leaving 10 bases between. Germline loops: CDR1 SGHDT, CDR2 YYEEEE. The CDR3 has 13 residues. CDR3 bases: TGTGCCAGCAGCTTGTCGGGTCCCCACGAGCAGTACTTC. Its translation: CASSLSGPHEQYF.

The chain employs TRBV11-2 and TRBJ2-1; 9 nucleotides agree with TRBD1. Trimming at V came to 4 bases and at J to 3 bases, leaving 4 bases not matched to a gene. Germline V gene sequence: CDR1 SGHAT, CDR2 FQNNGV. The CDR3 consists of 15 residues. The CDR3 spells CASSWGDRDYNEQFF. The CDR3 DNA reads as TGTGCCAGCAGCTGGGGGGACAGGGACTACAATGAGCAGTTCTTC.

The chain uses TRBV30 and TRBJ2-7; D unresolved. The ends were cut back, 0 bases at V and 0 bases at J, with 12 bases in the middle. This CDR3 contains 15 residues. Germline CDR1 GTSNPN, CDR2 SVGIG (reference sequence). CDR3 in amino acids: CAWSVPQVSSYEQYF. As DNA, the CDR3 is TGTGCCTGGAGTGTACCCCAGGTGAGCTCCTACGAGCAGTACTTC.

Only one count was recorded for this clone. Germline and junction disagree at one end, which may indicate a read error. The genes are TRBV12-3 or TRBV12-4 and TRBJ1-5, with a tentative D call TRBD1 (6 bases). This CDR3 contains 13 residues. DNA of the CDR3: TGTGCCAGCAGTTTAGTACAGGGCGCCAACCGACACTTT. Residues: CASSLVQGANRHF.

The chain has TRBV28 and TRBJ2-1; D call uncertain. The CDR3 consists of 12 residues. V shed 8 bases and J shed 5 bases, with 10 bases lying between them. In germline, CDR1 is MDHEN, CDR2 SYDVKM. Written as DNA, the CDR3 is TGTGCCAGCCGGCGGAGAAACAATGAGCAGTTCTTC. Translated, it gives CASRRRNNEQFF.

The V and J genes are TRBV10-3 and TRBJ1-5, with TRBD1 matching over 7 bases. Per the germline V gene, CDR1 is ENHRY and CDR2 is SYGVKD. Trimming removed 10 bases from V and 4 bases from J; junction bases left unmatched: 10. The CDR3 totals 14 residues. This CDR3 reads CATQTGNGNQPQHF. DNA for the CDR3: TGTGCCACCCAGACAGGGAATGGGAATCAGCCCCAGCATTTT.

The J gene is TRBJ2-1, the V gene TRBV27, with TRBD1 matching over 8 bases. Germline-derived CDR1 and CDR2 are MNHEY and SMNVEV (reference sequence). CDR3 length: 14 amino acids. With V trimmed by 5 bases and J by 3 bases, 3 bases remained unmatched. The CDR3 nucleotides read TGTGCCAGCAGTCTTGACAGGGGCTACAATGAGCAGTTCTTC. The encoded protein is CASSLDRGYNEQFF.

This clone was counted once. The chain couples TRBV6-5 to TRBJ1-2; D uncertain. Looked up from germline, CDR1 is MNHEY and CDR2 is SVGAGI. The CDR3 has 12 amino acids. V lost 5 bases, J lost 8 bases, and 12 bases lay in between. The CDR3 DNA follows: TGTGCCAGCAGTACCCCCGGGGAAGGCTACACCTTC. Protein sequence: CASSTPGEGYTF.